The present T cell receptor (beta chain) was sequenced within a study of response to subunit inactivated influenza vaccine. Findings of the study overall: Few additional T cells are recruited per seasonal influenza vaccination, authors suggested.

In TCRdb, the RT-PCR reads were re-called with MiXCR into one record per CDR3 protein. The sample comprises hundreds of thousands of distinct CDR3 sequences, about a sixth of which are singletons, and around a tenth rests with the top ten. CDR3 length: 14 amino acids. Germline V lookup: CDR1 DFQATT, CDR2 SNEGSKA (reference sequence). With 0 bases removed from V and 2 bases from J, the gap between germline ends came to 8 bases. As for this clonotype: As yet, its antigen is unknown.

This chain connects TRBV20-1 to TRBJ1-5; D is undetermined. The receptor was isolated from a man aged 45 to 65 who received an inactivated influenza vaccine. The sample consisted of PBMCs from blood, taken 11 to 12 days after vaccination. The CDR3 spells CSARDRGGNQPQHF. CDR3 coding DNA: TGCAGTGCTAGAGATCGAGGTGGCAATCAGCCCCAGCATTTT.